The TCR beta chain described here comes from a study of CD8 T cells in Susac syndrome. CDR3 length equals 14 residues. J gave up 3 bases and V 8 bases, and 5 bases lay outside the gene matches. Germline V gives CDR1 MNHEY, CDR2 SMNVEV (reference sequence). Random hexamers primed reverse transcription of about 0.5 to 1 ug RNA. TCRdb re-called the immunoSEQ multiplex PCR reads with MiXCR, one entry per CDR3 protein. This table has some 110,000 distinct CDR3 sequences, about 92% appearing once. This receptor was obtained from a human donor with multiple sclerosis. Sequenced sample: CD8+ T cells from PBMCs. The rearrangement uses TRBV27 and TRBJ2-7; 12 positions agree with TRBD2. CDR3 region: CASGRLAGVYEQYF. DNA of the CDR3: TGTGCCAGCGGTCGACTAGCGGGGGTCTACGAGCAGTACTTC.